The following is a T cell receptor beta chain sequence with its context. These data come from a study of Ad26.COV2.S vaccination and SARS-CoV-2 variants. The overall study: Sample donor was a member of the COV1001 Ad26.COV2.S trial arm.

Treatment noted: 19 received Ad26.COV2.S at low or high dose, single or two shots; about 5 received placebo; per-sample allocation not given. Sampling took place 63 days after the first vaccine or placebo injection. Clones were sequenced by immunoSEQ multiplex PCR, and TCRdb holds only the in-frame ones, with some missing. This table has about 440,000 clones, around 90% appearing once. Sequenced material: peripheral blood, taken in a trial of Ad26.COV2.S vaccine versus placebo. This TCR was sampled from a person between 18 and 65 years old who received the Ad26.COV2.S COVID-19 vaccine or a placebo.

The chain's CDR3 is CAGQGAYEQYF. DNA for the CDR3: TGTGCTGGGCAGGGAGCCTACGAGCAGTACTTC. The V call is TRBV30, the J call TRBJ2-7; tentatively, D is TRBD1 or TRBD2 (5 bases each). CDR1 and CDR2 (germline): GTSNPN, SVGIG (reference sequence). CDR3 length: 11 amino acids.